Listed here are 9 T cell receptor beta chains from one sample, sequenced in a study of beta chain features in type 1 diabetes. Investigators reverse transcribed all isolated RNA, so they sequenced expressed TCRB transcripts. Sequencing was performed with immunoSEQ multiplex PCR; in TCRdb, only in-frame clones are kept and a portion is missing. The table lists roughly 330,000 clones, 11% of them singletons, with about 0.015% in the top ten. The source material was naive CD4+ T cells from blood. The receptors shown here come from a woman aged 25-40 years in good health.

This clone appeared a few times. V and J are TRBV28 and TRBJ1-1; maybe TRBD1 (6 bases). V was pared by 7 bases and J by 4 bases, with 13 bases between. The CDR3 has 13 residues. Looked up from germline, CDR1 is MDHEN and CDR2 is SYDVKM. The CDR3 nucleotides read TGTGCCAGCACCCAGATACAGGGCACTGAAGCTTTCTTT. This sequence encodes CASTQIQGTEAFF.

V usage is TRBV25-1 and J usage is TRBJ2-7; the match to TRBD1 covers 7 bases. Per germline, CDR1 MGHDK and CDR2 SYGVNS. The CDR3 has 16 amino acids. V trimming: 3 bases; J trimming: 3 bases; junction bases outside the gene matches: 11. CDR3 region: CASSEAGTAVVYEQYF. The DNA of the CDR3 is TGTGCCAGCAGTGAGGCAGGGACAGCGGTAGTCTACGAGCAGTACTTC.

The V call is TRBV2, the J call TRBJ2-1; D gene ambiguous. This CDR3 is 15 amino acids long. V dropped 4 bases and J dropped 0 bases, with 10 bases sitting between them. In germline, CDR1 is SNHLY, CDR2 FYNNEI. In DNA form, the CDR3 reads TGTGCCAGCAGTGCGACACTTACCTCCTACAATGAGCAGTTCTTC. Encoded protein: CASSATLTSYNEQFF.

The rearrangement links TRBV30 to TRBJ2-1; D is uncertain. CDR3 length: 16 residues. Trimming pared 2 bases from V and 0 bases from J, leaving 14 bases between. Germline lookup yields CDR1 GTSNPN and CDR2 SVGIG (reference sequence). The CDR3 loop is CAWSQPKASSYNEQFF. The CDR3 bases are TGTGCCTGGAGTCAACCTAAAGCTAGCTCCTACAATGAGCAGTTCTTC.

This clone has more than one count but fewer than ten. The chain is built from TRBV27 and TRBJ2-7, with D tentatively TRBD2 (5 bases). Trimming took off 4 bases at V and 3 bases at J, with 10 bases between the two ends. The CDR3 contains 13 residues. Germline CDR1 MNHEY, CDR2 SMNVEV (reference sequence). The chain's CDR3 is CASSWESGYEQYF. The CDR3 DNA reads TGTGCCAGCAGTTGGGAGTCGGGCTACGAGCAGTACTTC.

V gene TRBV28 combines with J gene TRBJ2-1; 8 positions agree with TRBD2. The CDR3 length is 14 residues. V was pared by 5 bases and J by 9 bases, with 9 bases of the junction left unmatched. Germline V CDR1 and CDR2: MDHEN, SYDVKM. CDR3 sequence (DNA): TGTGCCAGCAGTCCGCCGGGAGGGCCTATTGAGCAGTTCTTC. It codes for CASSPPGGPIEQFF.

This clone was observed a few times. CDR3 DNA sequence: TGTGCCAGCTCACCACCAACCAGGGAGGTCGGCGAGCAGTACTTC. As protein: CASSPPTREVGEQYF. The V call is TRBV18, the J call TRBJ2-7; D might be TRBD2 (6 bases). The CDR3 runs to 15 residues. Germline V gene lookup returns CDR1 KGHSH and CDR2 LQKENI. The V and J ends lost 0 bases and 6 bases respectively, with 15 bases between them.

The chain employs TRBV4-3 and TRBJ2-2; 10 bases align to TRBD2. The CDR3 is 17 residues long. Trimming removed 0 bases from V and 5 bases from J; junction bases left unmatched: 6. The germline V gene has CDR1 LGHNA and CDR2 YSLEER. The CDR3 DNA reads TGCGCCAGCAGCCAAGAAGCAGCGGGAGGGCCGACCGGGGAGCTGTTTTTT. It translates to CASSQEAAGGPTGELFF.

Many counts were recorded for this clone. As DNA, the CDR3 is TGTGCCACCAGCAGAGATAATAGCGGGAGGAGCACCGGGGAGCTGTTTTTT. It is translated as CATSRDNSGRSTGELFF. The rearrangement links TRBV15 to TRBJ2-2; 10 bases are a match to TRBD2. The CDR3 has 17 residues. Germline trimming cut 0 bases from V and 4 bases from J; bases unmatched to any gene: 5. Germline assignment: CDR1 LNHNV and CDR2 YYDKDF (reference sequence). The variable domain in full, with the rest retrieved from reference TRBV15 and TRBJ2-2, is DAMVIQNPRYQVTQFGKPVTLSCSQTLNHNVMYWYQQKSSQAPKLLFHYYDKDFNNEADTPDNFQSRRPNTSFCFLDIRSPGLGDTAMYLCATSRDNSGRSTGELFFGEGSRLTVL.